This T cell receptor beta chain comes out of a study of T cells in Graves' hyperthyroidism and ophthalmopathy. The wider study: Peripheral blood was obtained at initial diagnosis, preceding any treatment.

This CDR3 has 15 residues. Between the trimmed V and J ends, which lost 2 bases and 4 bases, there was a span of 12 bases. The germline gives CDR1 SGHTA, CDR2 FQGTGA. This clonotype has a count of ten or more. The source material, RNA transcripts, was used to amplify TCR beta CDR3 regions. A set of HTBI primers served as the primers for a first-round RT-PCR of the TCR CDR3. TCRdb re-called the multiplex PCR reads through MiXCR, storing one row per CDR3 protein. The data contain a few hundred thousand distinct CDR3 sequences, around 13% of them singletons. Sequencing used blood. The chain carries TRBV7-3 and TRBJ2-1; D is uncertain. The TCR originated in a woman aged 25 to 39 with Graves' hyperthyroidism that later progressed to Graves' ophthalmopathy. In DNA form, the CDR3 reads TGTGCCAGCAGCTTATCCGCCGACTCATACAATGAGCAGTTCTTC. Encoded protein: CASSLSADSYNEQFF.